What follows is one T cell receptor beta chain and its context. Its antigen is as yet unknown. The CDR3 extends over 13 amino acids. V was pared by 5 bases and J by 8 bases, with 15 bases between. TCRdb's copy holds only in-frame clones and misses some; the assay was immunoSEQ multiplex PCR. The sample holds around 130,000 clones, around 90% seen once. The record originates from a study of T cell responses to AZD1222 COVID-19 vaccine. Findings and caveats of the study: Clonal diversity was possibly underestimated, and the donors were mostly white British, with more females. Nearly half of unique spike-specific TCRs reportedly avoided B.1.351 and B.1.1.7 mutated regions. Baseline testing showed seropositivity in only six AZD1222 recipients.

The rearrangement joins TRBV12-3 or TRBV12-4 to TRBJ1-2, with a tentative D call TRBD1 (5 bases). The sequences come from peripheral blood, collected 28 days after the second AZD1222 dose. The clonotype was recovered from an adult who received the AZD1222 COVID-19 vaccine. The CDR3 protein is CASSLGYWGGYTF. The CDR3 nucleotides are TGTGCCAGCAGTCTGGGGTACTGGGGGGGCTACACCTTC.